One sample yielded the 13 T cell receptor beta chains listed below, sequenced in a study of fetal regulatory T cell absence and autoimmunity. Measured with immunoSEQ multiplex PCR; TCRdb has only the in-frame clones, and not every one. The sample consists of around 100,000 clones, about two thirds of them appearing once. The sequencing input was pancreas tissue. The source is a male donor with IPEX syndrome.

A few counts support this clone. This chain joins TRBV10-2 and TRBJ1-5; the D is unclear. The CDR3 is 12 amino acids. CDR1 and CDR2 from the germline V gene are WSHSY and SAAADI. The germline V and J ends were trimmed by 4 bases and 4 bases, with 5 bases remaining between them. The CDR3 region has the DNA TGCGCCAGCAGTGTCCCGAATCAGCCCCAGCATTTT. Amino acids: CASSVPNQPQHF.

Here the CDR3 DNA reads TGTGCCAGCAGCTTAGTCCTAGCGTCTACCTACAATGAGCAGTTCTTC. Encoded protein: CASSLVLASTYNEQFF. The J gene is TRBJ2-1, the V gene TRBV13; possibly TRBD2 for D (6 bases). The germline V gene has CDR1 PRHDT and CDR2 FYEKMQ (reference sequence). The length of the CDR3 is 16 residues. Trimming took off 1 base at V and 2 bases at J, with 12 bases between the two ends.

As concerns this clone: Other DNA sequences in the sample encode the same CDR3. The rearrangement joins TRBV7-9 to TRBJ2-2; a weak D match, TRBD2 (5 bases). The V and J ends lost 0 bases and 6 bases respectively, with 5 bases between them. The CDR3 length is 13 residues. Germline-derived CDR1 and CDR2 are SEHNR and FQNEAQ (reference sequence). CDR3 nucleotides: TGTGCCAGCAGCTTAGCGGGAGCCGGGGAGCTGTTTTTT. Translation: CASSLAGAGELFF.

The chain carries TRBV13 and TRBJ2-3; TRBD2 agrees at 11 bases. Germline values: CDR1 PRHDT, CDR2 FYEKMQ (reference sequence). The CDR3 has 16 residues. V shed 4 bases and J 4 bases; nucleotides not matched to a gene: 7. The CDR3 DNA follows: TGTGCCAGCAGCTCCCGACTAGCGGGGCGGCCAGATACGCAGTATTTT. Protein sequence: CASSSRLAGRPDTQYF. Based on the CDR3 plus reference TRBV13 and TRBJ2-3, the full variable domain is AAGVIQSPRHLIKEKRETATLKCYPIPRHDTVYWYQQGPGQDPQFLISFYEKMQSDKGSIPDRFSAQQFSDYHSELNMSSLELGDSALYFCASSSRLAGRPDTQYFGPGTRLTVL.

V usage is TRBV29-1 and J usage is TRBJ1-2, with 7 bases lining up with TRBD1. V shed 0 bases, J shed 1 base, and the junction held 8 bases outside the gene matches. The CDR3 contains 16 residues. Germline CDR1 SQVTM, CDR2 ANQGSEA. CDR3 in amino acids: CSVEERDSPFNYGYTF. In nucleotides, the CDR3 is TGCAGCGTTGAAGAACGGGACAGCCCTTTTAACTATGGCTACACCTTC.

The rearrangement joins TRBV30 to TRBJ2-3; possibly TRBD1 for D (6 bases). The CDR3 totals 13 residues. V was clipped by 1 base and J by 1 base, with 6 bases between them. Germline V gives CDR1 GTSNPN, CDR2 SVGIG (reference sequence). The CDR3 spells CAWSGQGTDTQYF. Here the CDR3 DNA reads TGTGCCTGGAGTGGACAGGGCACAGATACGCAGTATTTT.

This clone has more than one count but fewer than ten. The J gene is TRBJ2-7, the V gene TRBV5-4, with 7 bases aligning to TRBD2. CDR3 size: 14 residues. Germline loops: CDR1 SGHNT, CDR2 YYREEE (reference sequence). Trimming cost V 0 bases and J 2 bases; bases outside gene matches: 2. The CDR3 reads CASSLDLAAYEQYF. The CDR3 bases are TGTGCCAGCAGCTTGGATCTAGCGGCCTACGAGCAGTACTTC.

The gene calls are TRBV6-1 and TRBJ1-5, with D perhaps matching TRBD1 (5 bases). Trimming removed 6 bases at V and 3 bases at J, with 15 bases between. CDR3 length: 15 amino acids. Germline CDR1 reads MNHNS; CDR2 reads SASEGT. The CDR3 coding sequence is TGTGCCAGCAGGACAGTCGGGGCCTCCAATCAGCCCCAGCATTTT. Translating gives CASRTVGASNQPQHF.

The chain has TRBV10-3 and TRBJ1-2; 7 bases map to TRBD1. This CDR3 comprises 14 residues. V dropped 4 bases and J dropped 4; count of bases not matched to a gene: 6. The germline V gene has CDR1 ENHRY and CDR2 SYGVKD. CDR3 DNA: TGTGCCATCAGTGGGACAGGAAACTTCTATGGCTACACCTTC. It translates to CAISGTGNFYGYTF.

The J gene is TRBJ2-5, the V gene TRBV15; D assignment may be TRBD1 or TRBD2 (7 bases each). V lost 3 bases and J lost 5, with 16 bases in between. The CDR3 is 15 residues long. Germline CDR1 is LNHNV and CDR2 is YYDKDF (reference sequence). The CDR3 spells CATSSRGGVVETQYF. In DNA, the CDR3 is TGTGCCACCAGCAGCAGGGGGGGGGTTGTCGAGACCCAGTACTTC.

The chain links TRBV10-3 to TRBJ2-3; D is ambiguous. V was pared by 3 bases and J by 2 bases, with 0 bases between. Looked up from germline, CDR1 is ENHRY and CDR2 is SYGVKD. This CDR3 has 11 residues. Here the CDR3 DNA reads TGTGCCATCAGTGACACAGATACGCAGTATTTT. This translates into CAISDTDTQYF.

There are a few counts of this clone. This rearrangement joins TRBV2 to TRBJ1-3, with D unclear. The V and J ends lost 3 bases and 0 bases respectively, with 3 bases between them. This CDR3 contains 13 residues. Looked up from germline, CDR1 is SNHLY and CDR2 is FYNNEI. The CDR3 nucleotides read TGTGCCAGCAGTGACAACTCTGGAAACACCATATATTTT. This gives the protein CASSDNSGNTIYF.

This chain joins TRBV4-3 and TRBJ1-2, with a tentative D call TRBD1 (5 bases). The CDR3 runs 16 residues. CDR1 and CDR2 from the germline V gene are LGHNA and YSLEER. Trimming took 2 bases from V and 4 from J, leaving 17 bases between them. DNA of the CDR3: TGCGCCAGCAGCCAATCCTCGGGGCTCCTAGCCTATGGCTACACCTTC. Protein sequence: CASSQSSGLLAYGYTF.